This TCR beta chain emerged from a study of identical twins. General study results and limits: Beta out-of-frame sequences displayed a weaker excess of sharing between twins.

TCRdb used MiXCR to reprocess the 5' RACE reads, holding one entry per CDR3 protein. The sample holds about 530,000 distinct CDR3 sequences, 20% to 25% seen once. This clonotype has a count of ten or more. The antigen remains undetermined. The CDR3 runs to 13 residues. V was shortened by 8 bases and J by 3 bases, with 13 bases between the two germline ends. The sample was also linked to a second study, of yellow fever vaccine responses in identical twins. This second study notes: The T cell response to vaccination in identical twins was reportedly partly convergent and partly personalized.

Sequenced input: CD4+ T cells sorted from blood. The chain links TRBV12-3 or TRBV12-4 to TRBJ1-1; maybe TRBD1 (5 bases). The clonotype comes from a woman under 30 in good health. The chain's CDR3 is CASSRVMDTEAFF. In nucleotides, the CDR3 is TGTGCCAGCTCCAGGGTTATGGACACTGAAGCTTTCTTT.